This is a list of T cell receptor beta chains from one sample in a study of blood T cell repertoires in COVID-19. TCRdb's table, derived via immunoSEQ multiplex PCR, lists solely in-frame clones and lacks some. This table has some 59,000 clones, about 80% appearing once. What was sequenced was peripheral blood. The receptors derive from a man aged 25-45 years with COVID-19, enrolled during active disease. CDR3s include the opening cysteine and the closing phenylalanine or tryptophan. Each record gives: D gene, V gene, clone size, J gene, CDR3 protein, CDR3 DNA. The D gene is left open where the match is weak. Not all rows give a size; the values are once, few, many and, for expanded clones, a class.

D: TRBD2
V: TRBV4-1
size: few
J: TRBJ2-1
CDR3: CASSGRTSGSPESSYNEQFF
DNA: TGCGCCAGCAGCGGACGGACTAGCGGGAGTCCCGAGAGCTCCTACAATGAGCAGTTCTTC

D: -
V: TRBV3-1/TRBV3-2
size: -
J: TRBJ1-2
CDR3: CASSLGTPWGGYTF
DNA: TGTGCCAGCAGCCTCGGGACTCCTTGGGGTGGCTACACCTTC

D: TRBD2
V: TRBV9
size: once
J: TRBJ2-7
CDR3: CASSVGVGAGGEQYF
DNA: TGTGCCAGCAGCGTAGGGGTCGGGGCGGGAGGCGAGCAGTACTTC

D: TRBD1
V: TRBV4-2
size: -
J: TRBJ1-6
CDR3: CASSQGYGSTGDPSYNSPLHF
DNA: TGTGCCAGCAGCCAAGGGTACGGTTCTACAGGGGACCCTTCCTATAATTCACCCCTCCACTTT

D: -
V: TRBV15
size: few
J: TRBJ1-1
CDR3: CATSRDQGRGTEAFF
DNA: TGTGCCACCAGCAGAGATCAGGGGAGGGGTACTGAAGCTTTCTTT

D: -
V: TRBV10-1
size: few
J: TRBJ2-7
CDR3: CASSASAGPPPYEQYF
DNA: TGCGCCAGCAGTGCCTCCGCGGGACCGCCGCCCTACGAGCAGTACTTC

D: -
V: TRBV6-2/TRBV6-3
size: -
J: TRBJ2-3
CDR3: CASSGGGHLGTDTQYF
DNA: TGTGCCAGCAGTGGCGGTGGCCATCTAGGCACAGATACGCAGTATTTT

D: -
V: TRBV11-3
size: once
J: TRBJ2-1
CDR3: CASSPRGSYNEQFF
DNA: TGTGCCAGCAGCCCCCGGGGATCGTACAATGAGCAGTTCTTC

D: TRBD2
V: TRBV5-1
size: -
J: TRBJ2-3
CDR3: CASRRLAGSTDTQYF
DNA: TGCGCCAGCAGACGCCTAGCGGGGAGCACAGATACGCAGTATTTT

D: TRBD2
V: TRBV5-1
size: -
J: TRBJ2-3
CDR3: CASSLGLLAASTDTQYF
DNA: TGCGCCAGCAGCTTGGGCCTACTAGCGGCTAGCACAGATACGCAGTATTTT

D: TRBD1
V: TRBV7-3
size: -
J: TRBJ2-1
CDR3: CASSLKSGGLDNEQFF
DNA: TGTGCCAGCAGCTTAAAGTCAGGGGGCTTAGACAATGAGCAGTTCTTC

D: -
V: TRBV6-2/TRBV6-3
size: -
J: TRBJ2-2
CDR3: CASSSLRAGADTGELFF
DNA: TGTGCCAGCAGTTCCCTACGGGCGGGGGCGGACACCGGGGAGCTGTTTTTT

D: -
V: TRBV4-3
size: -
J: TRBJ2-2
CDR3: CASSQEVNIPGHTGELFF
DNA: TGCGCCAGCAGCCAAGAAGTAAACATTCCGGGTCACACCGGGGAGCTGTTTTTT

D: -
V: TRBV15
size: many
J: TRBJ1-5
CDR3: CATSRDLRGGQPQHF
DNA: TGTGCCACCAGCAGAGATTTACGGGGGGGTCAGCCCCAGCATTTT

D: -
V: TRBV11-3
size: -
J: TRBJ2-2
CDR3: CASRRDSTGELFF
DNA: TGTGCCAGCCGCAGGGATTCCACCGGGGAGCTGTTTTTT

D: TRBD1
V: TRBV4-1
size: -
J: TRBJ1-4
CDR3: CASSPGQGPNEKLFF
DNA: TGCGCCAGCAGCCCTGGACAGGGTCCTAATGAAAAACTGTTTTTT

D: TRBD1
V: TRBV11-3
size: -
J: TRBJ2-7
CDR3: CASSLDTGTGPYEQYF
DNA: TGTGCCAGCAGCTTAGATACCGGGACAGGGCCCTACGAGCAGTACTTC

D: -
V: TRBV3-1/TRBV3-2
size: -
J: TRBJ2-7
CDR3: CASSPEGEGGYEQYF
DNA: TGTGCCAGCAGCCCGGAAGGAGAAGGTGGCTACGAGCAGTACTTC

D: -
V: TRBV3-1/TRBV3-2
size: -
J: TRBJ2-4
CDR3: CASSQELRVSAKNIQYF
DNA: TGTGCCAGCAGCCAAGAGCTCAGGGTTTCGGCCAAAAACATTCAGTACTTC

D: TRBD2
V: TRBV7-8
size: -
J: TRBJ2-7
CDR3: CASSEAGEQYF
DNA: TGTGCCAGCAGCGAAGCGGGGGAGCAGTACTTC

D: -
V: TRBV24-1
size: once
J: TRBJ1-2
CDR3: CATSDWDGRGYTF
DNA: TGTGCCACCAGTGATTGGGATGGGAGAGGCTACACCTTC

D: TRBD2
V: TRBV5-1
size: -
J: TRBJ2-7
CDR3: CASRGTNNYEQYF
DNA: TGCGCCAGTCGCGGGACTAACAACTACGAGCAGTACTTC

D: -
V: TRBV2
size: -
J: TRBJ1-5
CDR3: CASSERSRVANQPQHF
DNA: TGTGCCAGCAGTGAAAGATCACGGGTCGCCAATCAGCCCCAGCATTTT

D: TRBD1
V: TRBV6-5
size: -
J: TRBJ1-1
CDR3: CASSYEGQGFRPAFF
DNA: TGTGCCAGCAGTTACGAGGGACAGGGTTTTCGTCCCGCTTTCTTT

D: -
V: TRBV7-3
size: few
J: TRBJ1-3
CDR3: CASSLQGSGNTIYF
DNA: TGTGCCAGCAGCTTACAGGGTTCTGGAAACACCATATATTTT

D: -
V: TRBV29-1
size: -
J: TRBJ2-7
CDR3: CSVETGRSYEQYF
DNA: TGCAGCGTTGAGACAGGACGGTCCTACGAGCAGTACTTC

D: -
V: TRBV29-1
size: once
J: TRBJ1-1
CDR3: CSVRRNTEAFF
DNA: TGCAGCGTAAGGAGGAACACTGAAGCTTTCTTT

D: TRBD1
V: TRBV18
size: -
J: TRBJ2-3
CDR3: CASSPSQGTDTQYF
DNA: TGTGCCAGCTCACCATCACAGGGGACCGATACGCAGTATTTT

D: TRBD2
V: TRBV7-9
size: -
J: TRBJ2-6
CDR3: CASSLWRGDTSGANVLTF
DNA: TGTGCCAGCAGCTTATGGCGGGGGGATACCTCTGGGGCCAACGTCCTGACTTTC

D: -
V: TRBV29-1
size: -
J: TRBJ1-2
CDR3: CSVEVDFVTGGYTF
DNA: TGCAGCGTTGAAGTGGACTTCGTAACGGGAGGCTACACCTTC

D: TRBD1
V: TRBV28
size: -
J: TRBJ1-1
CDR3: CASKGQGAGWDTEAFF
DNA: TGTGCCAGCAAGGGACAGGGGGCAGGATGGGACACTGAAGCTTTCTTT

D: TRBD1
V: TRBV12-3/TRBV12-4
size: -
J: TRBJ1-2
CDR3: CASSPGQAYGYTF
DNA: TGTGCCAGCAGCCCGGGACAGGCGTATGGCTACACCTTC

D: TRBD1
V: TRBV28
size: -
J: TRBJ1-2
CDR3: CASSSYRGIGYTF
DNA: TGTGCCAGCAGTTCTTACAGGGGTATTGGCTACACCTTC

D: TRBD1
V: TRBV28
size: -
J: TRBJ1-1
CDR3: CASSLPGTGNNTEAFF
DNA: TGTGCCAGCAGTCTCCCCGGGACAGGGAACAACACTGAAGCTTTCTTT

D: -
V: TRBV3-1/TRBV3-2
size: -
J: TRBJ2-4
CDR3: CASSQRGIDRVLLAQAKNIQYF
DNA: TGTGCCAGCAGCCAAAGGGGAATAGACAGGGTTCTACTAGCCCAAGCCAAAAACATTCAGTACTTC

D: TRBD2
V: TRBV7-9
size: -
J: TRBJ2-1
CDR3: CASSRGGGSYNEQFF
DNA: TGTGCCAGCAGCCGCGGGGGGGGCTCCTACAATGAGCAGTTCTTC

D: -
V: TRBV7-2
size: -
J: TRBJ2-7
CDR3: CASSLVASANEQYF
DNA: TGTGCCAGCAGCTTAGTGGCTAGTGCCAACGAGCAGTACTTC

D: -
V: TRBV9
size: -
J: TRBJ1-6
CDR3: CASSVTGVKGSPLHF
DNA: TGTGCCAGCAGCGTAACCGGGGTTAAGGGTTCACCCCTCCACTTT

D: -
V: TRBV16
size: -
J: TRBJ1-2
CDR3: CASSDQTVNYGYTF
DNA: TGTGCCAGCAGCGACCAAACAGTCAACTATGGCTACACCTTC

D: TRBD1
V: TRBV6-5
size: -
J: TRBJ2-7
CDR3: CASSEDRATYEQYF
DNA: TGTGCCAGCAGCGAGGACAGGGCAACCTACGAGCAGTACTTC

D: TRBD2
V: TRBV28
size: -
J: TRBJ2-2
CDR3: CASSLLAGGVTGELFF
DNA: TGTGCCAGCAGTTTATTAGCGGGAGGGGTTACCGGGGAGCTGTTTTTT

D: TRBD2
V: TRBV6-4
size: -
J: TRBJ2-5
CDR3: CASRLPGLSLAGGPQETQYF
DNA: TGTGCCAGCAGGCTGCCAGGGTTGTCGCTAGCGGGGGGGCCACAAGAGACCCAGTACTTC

D: -
V: TRBV27
size: -
J: TRBJ2-3
CDR3: CASSTDRSSADTQYF
DNA: TGTGCCAGCAGTACTGACAGGTCCTCGGCGGATACGCAGTATTTT

D: TRBD1
V: TRBV7-6
size: -
J: TRBJ1-1
CDR3: CASSLGRGLSREAFF
DNA: TGTGCCAGCAGCTTAGGCAGGGGGCTTTCGAGGGAAGCTTTCTTT

D: TRBD2
V: TRBV5-1
size: -
J: TRBJ2-3
CDR3: CASSVRAGGVDTQYF
DNA: TGCGCCAGCAGCGTTAGAGCGGGAGGGGTAGATACGCAGTATTTT

D: TRBD2
V: TRBV19
size: -
J: TRBJ2-5
CDR3: CASSLTSGGAGGETQYF
DNA: TGTGCCAGTAGTCTGACTAGCGGGGGGGCCGGGGGAGAGACCCAGTACTTC

D: -
V: TRBV29-1
size: -
J: TRBJ2-7
CDR3: CSVARGLLGEQYF
DNA: TGCAGCGTTGCGCGGGGGCTCCTGGGGGAGCAGTACTTC

D: TRBD1
V: TRBV30
size: -
J: TRBJ1-2
CDR3: CAWSVQGAYGYTF
DNA: TGTGCCTGGAGTGTCCAGGGGGCCTATGGCTACACCTTC